This TCR beta chain was sequenced during a study of T cell changes during pregnancy in multiple sclerosis. TCRdb keeps only in-frame clones here, not all; method: immunoSEQ multiplex PCR. The sample records 64,000 or so clones, roughly 96% being singletons. The TCR originated in a female donor with multiple sclerosis, enrolled in a pregnancy study. The sample consisted of CD8+ T cells from peripheral blood mononuclear cells, taken after pregnancy.

CDR3 residues: CASSLEPGESDEQYF. The CDR3 DNA is TGTGCCAGCAGCTTGGAGCCGGGAGAGTCGGACGAGCAGTACTTC. The chain is built from TRBV5-4 and TRBJ2-7; maybe TRBD2 (6 bases). This CDR3 comprises 15 residues. V shed 0 bases and J shed 5 bases, with 15 bases lying between them. Germline CDR1 is SGHNT and CDR2 is YYREEE (reference sequence).